The present TCR beta chain was sequenced within a study of cytomegalovirus exposure and HLA in healthy donors (dated by TCRdb to the late 2010s). With regard to the full study: An earlier analysis of 587 of the donors reported about 300 Gb of sequence data and 95 million to 140 million unique TCR beta sequences obtained from around 190 million T cells. An early release covering around 630 HLA-typed donors comprised about 310 gigabases of sequencing data and approximately 80 million unique TCR sequences. Of the roughly 400 genotyped donors, approximately 80% fell in the genetic ancestry cluster associated with self-reported Caucasian donors. The study aimed to test whether cataloging public T cell receptors could reveal signatures of past pathogen exposure. The T cell repertoires of 666 subjects were profiled by immunosequencing and related to cytomegalovirus serostatus. In addition to the first cohort of 666 subjects, a separate validation cohort of approximately 130 different subjects was used. High-throughput TCR immunosequencing, statistical association of individual TCRs with disease status, and machine learning were combined to predict cytomegalovirus infection status. In a later analysis, previously published TCR beta repertoires from roughly 710 donors were re-analyzed and high-resolution HLA genotyping was added so that TCR occurrence patterns could be studied. Rather than using new phenotypic data, the later analysis identified candidate immune exposures from TCR beta sequences and from how often those sequences occurred across donors. To decide whether each TCR beta V gene segment behaved as functional or pseudogenic, an earlier analysis of approximately 600 of the donors relied on high-throughput TCR beta sequencing. Donor age, sex, ethnicity and CMV serostatus were compiled together with the repertoire data. A later genetic analysis used genome-wide SNP genotypes for about 60% of the roughly 670 donors, treating that subset as a discovery cohort. All discovery cohort repertoires had been generated on a single sequencing platform. HLA typing included class I and class II loci at four-digit resolution. Typing coverage differed by locus: A, B, C, DRB1 and DQB1 were typed in roughly 620-630 donors, DQA1 in approximately 520, DPA1 in 606, and DPB1 in about 450. Because of strong linkage in the cohort, 4 to 6 DR-DQ haplotypes were treated as single units for association and clustering. Among 398 genotyped donors of the cohort, an average of around 220,000 unique TCR beta nucleotide sequences was sequenced per donor, of which 15% to 20% were non-productive. Study-wide findings and limitations: According to a later analysis, TCR association rates differed among HLA loci, with DRB1 alleles showing the most associated TCRs and HLA-C alleles showing the fewest. Roughly uniform sequencing depth across donors was assumed in presence/absence analyses, although this assumption may not hold. While some public TCRs were present in many individuals, most TCR sequences turned up only very rarely across donors. For the cohort, immune exposure information was limited to CMV serostatus. According to a later genetic analysis, donors in an Asian-associated ancestry cluster had fewer N-insertions in productive TCRs than the roughly 670-donor mean. A cluster of highly shared sequence variants was judged likely to represent a technical artifact of the sequencing pipeline. Compared with equally common non-associated chains, HLA-associated TCR beta chains in a later analysis were more clonally expanded and had lower generation probabilities. At a false discovery rate of 0.05, a later analysis linked under 20,000 TCR beta sequences to specific HLA alleles. This cohort had only TCR beta chains sequenced, and the lack of alpha or paired-chain data limited which features could be detected. The authors suggested that the approach could potentially be extended to other disease states and immunological phenotypes. When HLA alleles, especially DR and DQ, strongly co-occurred, TCR associations were difficult to assign to individual alleles. Because some donors lacked HLA typing at each locus, the association tests relied only on the typed subset. According to a later analysis, most CMV-associated TCR beta chains appeared to be HLA-restricted, and the HLA associations seemed to be driven largely by CMV exposure. Because counts were too low, more than 15 rarely observed V segments, including chromosome 9 orphons, were left out of the earlier analysis of 587 of the donors. The classifier was reported to diagnose cytomegalovirus status with high specificity and sensitivity in both the original and validation cohorts. In an earlier analysis of under 600 of the donors, most TCR beta V segments were observed in productive rearrangements about 90% or about 30% of the time, broadly matching IMGT annotations. Correlated functional status among segregating V segments might reflect linkage disequilibrium, but an unknown experimental factor could not be ruled out. Several of the top co-occurrence clusters appeared to be linked to parvovirus B19, influenza, CMV and Epstein-Barr virus, according to a later analysis. Some IMGT-functional V segments, including TRBV6-2 and TRBV6-3, could not be told apart with the 87-base-pair reads, so those segments were excluded. A total of fewer than 200 TCR beta chains were listed by the study as associated with cytomegalovirus. A further reported finding was that TCR beta sequences accurately predicted the HLA-A and HLA-B alleles for most subjects in the first cohort. V-gene and J-gene trimming of TCR beta chains was associated with a missense DCLRE1C variant in a later genetic analysis, and the association was replicated in an independent cohort. In vitro tests confirmed that a few of the cytomegalovirus-associated TCR beta chains recognize cytomegalovirus antigens.

About this clone: Its antigen is not yet known. No much larger clone is present one base from it, and per-base qualities are unavailable.

The cohort comprised 666 healthy bone marrow donors. All cohort members were sampled while nominally healthy, although unrecorded immune exposures were likely present. The donor was CMV seronegative and was included in the group of a few hundred seronegative cohort members. A peripheral blood sample was collected from each donor, and TCR beta sequencing was performed on peripheral blood mononuclear cells. The Qiagen DNeasy Blood Extraction Kit was used to extract genomic DNA from the blood cell samples. Library method: the immunoSEQ multiplex PCR assay. A mixture of 60 forward primers for TCR Vbeta segments and 13 reverse primers for TCR Jbeta segments was used in the multiplex PCR. The CDR3 region of rearranged TCR beta genes was amplified from genomic DNA with a multiplex PCR assay. Amplified TCR beta libraries were sequenced as 87-base-pair reads on the Illumina HiSeq System. The study's processing was this. A later analysis counted tens of millions of unique TCR beta chains across the approximately 700 repertoires, and about 10 million of these chains were shared by at least two donors. Raw reads were error-corrected and collapsed into unique sequences with a nearest-neighbor algorithm that merged closely related sequences to remove PCR and sequencing errors. Alignment of CDR3 sequences to IMGT reference sequences was used to assign V, D and J gene segments. For a sequence to be retained, at least a six-nucleotide match to both a V gene segment and a J gene segment was required. Rearrangements were called productive when the CDR3 lacked stop codons and stayed in frame with V and J; all others were non-productive. Following IMGT convention, CDR3 was defined as the stretch from the second conserved V-encoded cysteine up to the conserved J-encoded phenylalanine. Sequences without an unambiguous match to a single V gene segment were excluded from the earlier analysis of 450 to 750 of the donors. In an earlier analysis of roughly 500 of the donors, V segments were called functional above 56.7% productive rearrangements and were called segregating when the between-donor standard deviation exceeded 5%. A statistical classification framework was developed to diagnose cytomegalovirus status using the catalog of TCR beta chain sequences. A later analysis assigned V and J genes by comparing TCR nucleotide sequences with IMGT/GENE-DB human TR gene sequences. Using the TCRdist pipeline, a later analysis assigned CDR3 sequences along with most-parsimonious VDJ recombination scenarios. In a later analysis, every TCR beta chain was defined by the combination of its CDR3 amino acid sequence and its V-gene family, and reads without a unique V-gene family were dropped. As a way to deal with suspected cross-contamination and a sequencing artifact, a later analysis dropped approximately 590 nucleotide sequences that were highly shared and had low generation probability. In a later analysis, a clonal expansion index was calculated for each public chain from normalized within-repertoire ranks of inferred template counts. Generation probabilities in a later analysis came from a VDJ recombination model fitted to out-of-frame rearrangements, and those results were checked against IGoR. A later analysis scored TCR-TCR, TCR-HLA and TCR-CMV co-occurrence with hypergeometric tests, applying a repertoire-size bias correction to TCR pairs. False discovery rates were estimated in a later analysis by permuting HLA or CMV assignments 20 times. In a later analysis, co-occurring TCRs were grouped using DBSCAN, and TCRdist sequence similarity was added for clustering within HLA-allele-positive subsets. Co-occurrence clustering excluded repertoires with fewer than 30,000 or more than 120,000 public chains, plus five with anomalous nucleotide sharing. TCRdb retrieved this table from immuneACCESS and kept in-frame rearrangements only. Not all clones are present; in checked studies, unresolved V genes account for under half, and no reason is known for the remainder. V and J calls and clone size are given by that table; D and trimming were obtained from the DNA. The sample has around 150,000 clones on record, around four fifths of them singletons. The top ten hold roughly 1.3% of the sample.

Cut back by 2 bases and 4 bases, the V and J ends lie 8 bases apart. The CDR3 runs 14 amino acids, cysteine and phenylalanine included. Only CDR3 DNA remains: 42 bases, in frame from the first base. CDR1 is given as SEHNR and CDR2 as FQNEAQ, both from the germline V gene (reference sequence). Material: PBMCs. The receptor comes from a woman between 50 and 59 years old in good health and CMV-seronegative. The V and J genes are TRBV7-9 and TRBJ2-2; no D gene is confidently identified. In nucleotides, the sequence is TGTGCCAGCAGCTTACGTGTAGCCACCGGGGAGCTGTTTTTT. It translates as CASSLRVATGELFF.